This TCR beta chain was profiled in a study of blood T cell repertoires in COVID-19. The authors' processing: Scientists estimated how many nucleated cells there were by amplifying reference gene primers. Produced via immunoSEQ multiplex PCR; TCRdb's table is partial and in-frame only. That table supplies the V and J calls and clone size; D and trimming were determined from the DNA. The sample carries some 250,000 clones, about nine tenths recorded once. This receptor was identified in a man aged 18 to 30 who had recovered from COVID-19. The material sequenced was PBMCs or T cells enriched from blood (not recorded which).

DNA of the CDR3: TGCAGCGGGACCCCGGGACAGTACTCTGGAAACACCATATATTTT. This gives the protein CSGTPGQYSGNTIYF. The chain uses TRBV29-1 and TRBJ1-3, with TRBD1 matching over 7 bases. The CDR3 length is 15 residues. CDR1 and CDR2 (germline): SQVTM, ANQGSEA. V lost 7 bases to trimming and J lost 0 bases; unmatched junction nucleotides: 9.